This TCR beta chain was identified during a study of cytotoxic CD8 clonotypes in ibrutinib-treated CLL. This table comes from immunoSEQ multiplex PCR, and its TCRdb copy is limited to in-frame clones, with some not included. The repertoire holds around 160,000 clones, with 70% to 90% as singletons. Germline V gene sequence: CDR1 SGHNT, CDR2 YENEEA. This CDR3 region has 14 residues. The junction had 4 bases not matched to a gene; V was cut back by 3 bases and J by 2 bases. The sequenced sample was PBMCs, obtained at disease progression, from a patient treated with ibrutinib. This chain connects TRBV11-3 to TRBJ2-7, with TRBD1 identical over 7 bases. This clonotype originated in a human donor with chronic lymphocytic leukemia. The CDR3 here is CASSFQTGPYEQYF. The CDR3 DNA sequence: TGTGCCAGCAGCTTCCAGACAGGGCCCTACGAGCAGTACTTC.